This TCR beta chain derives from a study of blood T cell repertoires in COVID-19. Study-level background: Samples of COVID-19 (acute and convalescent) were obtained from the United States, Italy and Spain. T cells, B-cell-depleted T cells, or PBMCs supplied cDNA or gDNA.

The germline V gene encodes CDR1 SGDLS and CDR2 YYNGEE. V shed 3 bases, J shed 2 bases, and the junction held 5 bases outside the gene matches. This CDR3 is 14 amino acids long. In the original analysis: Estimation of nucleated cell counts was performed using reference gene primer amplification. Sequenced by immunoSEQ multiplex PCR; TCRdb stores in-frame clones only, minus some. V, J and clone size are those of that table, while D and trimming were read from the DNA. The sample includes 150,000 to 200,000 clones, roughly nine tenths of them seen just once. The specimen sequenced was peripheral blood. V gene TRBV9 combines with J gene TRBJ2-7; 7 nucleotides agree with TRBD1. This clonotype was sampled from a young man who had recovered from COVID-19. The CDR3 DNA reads TGTGCCAGCAGCGGAGGACAGGCAACCTACGAGCAGTACTTC. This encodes CASSGGQATYEQYF.